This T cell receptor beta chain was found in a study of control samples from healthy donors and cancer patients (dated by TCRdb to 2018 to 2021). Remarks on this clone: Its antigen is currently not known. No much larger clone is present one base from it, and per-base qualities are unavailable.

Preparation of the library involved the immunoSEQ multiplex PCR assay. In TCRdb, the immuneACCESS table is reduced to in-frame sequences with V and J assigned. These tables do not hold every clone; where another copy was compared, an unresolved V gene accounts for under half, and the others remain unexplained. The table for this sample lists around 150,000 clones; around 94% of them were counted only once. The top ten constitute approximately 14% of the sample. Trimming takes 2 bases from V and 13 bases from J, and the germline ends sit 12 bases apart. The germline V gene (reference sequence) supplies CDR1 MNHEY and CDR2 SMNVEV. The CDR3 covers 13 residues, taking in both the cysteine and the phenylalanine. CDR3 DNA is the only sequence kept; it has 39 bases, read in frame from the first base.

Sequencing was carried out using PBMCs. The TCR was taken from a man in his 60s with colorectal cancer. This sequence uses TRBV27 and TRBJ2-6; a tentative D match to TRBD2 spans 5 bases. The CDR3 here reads CASSLNGMGVLTF. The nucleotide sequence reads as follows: TGTGCCAGCAGTTTAAACGGGATGGGAGTCCTGACTTTC.